These T cell receptor beta chains were read from a single sample in a study of blood T cells in healthy people across ages. TCRdb re-analysed the 5' RACE reads in MiXCR, keeping a single row per CDR3 protein. The sample has 550,000 to 750,000 distinct CDR3 sequences; approximately 21% are singletons. The material sequenced was blood. These receptors all stem from a man in his 70s in good health. The CDR3 runs from the conserved cysteine through the conserved F or W. D genes are given only for firm matches. Some rows have no size entry. The others give once, few or many, or a class for an expanded clone.

d_call,clone_size,j_call,v_call,cdr3_aa,cdr3_nt
TRBD2,few,TRBJ2-1,TRBV28,CASKQSGTSGSRNEQFF,TGTGCCAGCAAACAATCCGGGACTAGCGGGAGTAGGAATGAGCAGTTCTTC
-,-,TRBJ2-2,TRBV18,CASSPPQGLNTGELFF,TGTGCCAGCTCACCACCCCAGGGCTTGAACACCGGGGAGCTGTTTTTT
-,many,TRBJ2-1,TRBV12-3/TRBV12-4,CASSLFGNEQFF,TGTGCCAGCAGCTTATTCGGCAATGAGCAGTTCTTC
-,few,TRBJ2-5,TRBV5-1,CASSQAGRYQETQYF,TGCGCCAGCAGCCAAGCGGGCCGATACCAAGAGACCCAGTACTTC
TRBD2,-,TRBJ2-1,TRBV7-6,CASSLGTSGSFNNEQFF,TGTGCCAGCAGCTTAGGTACTAGCGGGAGCTTCAACAATGAGCAGTTCTTC
-,many,TRBJ2-4,TRBV27,CASSFSQGKNIQYF,TGTGCCAGCAGTTTTAGTCAGGGAAAAAACATTCAGTACTTC
TRBD2,-,TRBJ2-3,TRBV3-1,CASSQAGTSGKDTQYF,TGTGCCAGCAGCCAAGCAGGGACTAGCGGGAAAGATACGCAGTATTTT
-,few,TRBJ2-7,TRBV20-1,CSARGRIDEQYF,TGCAGTGCTAGAGGGCGAATCGACGAGCAGTACTTC
-,-,TRBJ2-4,TRBV20-1,CSAREDTDVIAKNIQYF,TGCAGTGCTAGAGAGGACACCGACGTTATAGCCAAAAACATTCAGTACTTC
-,-,TRBJ2-6,TRBV27,CASSSQGRSTGANVLTF,TGTGCCAGCAGTTCCCAAGGACGGAGTACCGGGGCCAACGTCCTGACTTTC
-,-,TRBJ2-2,TRBV6-6,CASSYFGGNTGELFF,TGTGCCAGCAGTTACTTCGGGGGTAACACCGGGGAGCTGTTTTTT
TRBD1,-,TRBJ2-3,TRBV15,CATSNLQGAPDTQYF,TGTGCCACCAGCAATTTACAGGGGGCCCCAGATACGCAGTATTTT
-,many,TRBJ2-5,TRBV12-3/TRBV12-4,CASSLDRKETQYF,TGTGCCAGCAGTTTGGACCGAAAAGAGACCCAGTACTTC
TRBD1,few,TRBJ2-3,TRBV12-3/TRBV12-4,CASSFGTVVDTQYF,TGTGCCAGCAGTTTCGGGACAGTGGTGGATACGCAGTATTTT
TRBD1,many,TRBJ2-7,TRBV28,CASSLRQGNYEQYF,TGTGCCAGCAGTCTACGACAGGGGAATTACGAGCAGTACTTC
-,-,TRBJ1-4,TRBV4-3,CASSREGETNEKLFF,TGCGCCAGCAGCCGCGAGGGGGAGACTAATGAAAAACTGTTTTTT
-,few,TRBJ2-4,TRBV6-5,CASSPQGLGKNIQYF,TGTGCCAGCAGTCCGCAGGGACTCGGCAAAAACATTCAGTACTTC
TRBD2,-,TRBJ2-3,TRBV20-1,CSATGTDSGSADTQYF,TGCAGTGCAACCGGGACGGATAGCGGGAGCGCAGATACGCAGTATTTT
TRBD2,many,TRBJ2-3,TRBV9,CASSVARLAASTDTQYF,TGTGCCAGCAGCGTAGCTCGGCTAGCGGCCTCCACAGATACGCAGTATTTT
TRBD1,-,TRBJ2-7,TRBV19,CASSTNRGHYEQYF,TGTGCCAGTAGTACTAACAGGGGGCACTACGAGCAGTACTTC
TRBD2,-,TRBJ2-1,TRBV20-1,CSASPPTSGYNEQFF,TGCAGTGCTAGCCCCCCGACTAGCGGATACAATGAGCAGTTCTTC
-,-,TRBJ1-6,TRBV10-3,CAISESSTGSPLHF,TGTGCCATCAGTGAGTCGAGTACGGGTTCACCCCTCCACTTT
-,-,TRBJ2-7,TRBV2,CASLDKPYEQYF,TGTGCCAGCCTCGACAAGCCCTACGAGCAGTACTTC
-,many,TRBJ2-4,TRBV25-1,CASSELPNIQYF,TGTGCCAGCAGTGAACTCCCGAACATTCAGTACTTC